The TCR beta chain under discussion was sequenced for a study of blood T cells in healthy people across ages. In its sample, this clonotype was seen a few times. Its antigen remains unidentified. Findings and caveats of the study: Among long-lived donors, naive CD4+ cells were more numerous and diversity higher than in aged donors.

A second PCR, run for roughly 7 to 12 cycles, used a sample-barcoded 5' primer plus a J-beta primer mix. Each sample provided no less than 2.5 million CDR3-containing paired-end reads. TCRdb used MiXCR to reprocess the 5' RACE reads, holding one entry per CDR3 protein. The sample yields 540,000 or so distinct CDR3 sequences, under 30% seen once. V was shortened by 0 bases and J by 5 bases, with 7 bases between the two germline ends. Germline CDR1 reads LNHNV; CDR2 reads YYDKDF (reference sequence). There are 14 residues in the CDR3. These data were likewise used in another study, on T cells of mothers and their children. This second study notes: A slight, non-significant increase in overlap was found for related mother-child pairs relative to unrelated pairs.

The genes are TRBV15 and TRBJ1-4; no definite D call. The sequence came from a boy aged 5 to 17 in good health. The source material was blood. DNA of the CDR3: TGTGCCACCAGCAGAGATAAGGGAAATGAAAAACTGTTTTTT. Residues: CATSRDKGNEKLFF.